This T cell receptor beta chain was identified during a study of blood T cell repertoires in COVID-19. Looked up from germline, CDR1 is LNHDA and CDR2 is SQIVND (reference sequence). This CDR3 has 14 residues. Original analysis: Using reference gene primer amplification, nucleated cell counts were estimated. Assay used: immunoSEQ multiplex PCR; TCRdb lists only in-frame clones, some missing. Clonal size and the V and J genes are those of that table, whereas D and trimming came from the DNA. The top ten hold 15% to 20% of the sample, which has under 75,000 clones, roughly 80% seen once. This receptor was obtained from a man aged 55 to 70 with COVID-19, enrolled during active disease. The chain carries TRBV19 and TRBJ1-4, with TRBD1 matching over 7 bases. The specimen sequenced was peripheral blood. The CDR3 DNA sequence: TGTGGTTCCGGGACAGACCCAACTAATGAAAAACTGTTTTTT. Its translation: CGSGTDPTNEKLFF.